The sequence of this T cell receptor (beta chain) was determined in a study of T cells in Graves' hyperthyroidism and ophthalmopathy. This CDR3 is 12 amino acids long. Looked up from germline, CDR1 is ENHRY and CDR2 is SYGVKD. V gave up 0 bases and J gave up 5 bases, with 3 bases separating them. What was amplified from RNA transcripts were TCR beta CDR3 regions. When the TCR CDR3 underwent first-round RT-PCR, the HTBI primer set was used. MiXCR, run by TCRdb on the multiplex PCR reads, gives a single entry per CDR3 protein. The data contain fewer than 750,000 distinct CDR3 sequences, about 14% of them seen just once; the ten biggest clones take up roughly an eighth.

The sample consisted of blood. This sequence originates from a woman between 45 and 60 years old with Graves' ophthalmopathy. The genes are TRBV10-3 and TRBJ2-3; D gene unclear. Here the CDR3 reads CAISESRDTQYF. The CDR3 DNA reads TGTGCCATCAGTGAGTCTAGAGATACGCAGTATTTT.